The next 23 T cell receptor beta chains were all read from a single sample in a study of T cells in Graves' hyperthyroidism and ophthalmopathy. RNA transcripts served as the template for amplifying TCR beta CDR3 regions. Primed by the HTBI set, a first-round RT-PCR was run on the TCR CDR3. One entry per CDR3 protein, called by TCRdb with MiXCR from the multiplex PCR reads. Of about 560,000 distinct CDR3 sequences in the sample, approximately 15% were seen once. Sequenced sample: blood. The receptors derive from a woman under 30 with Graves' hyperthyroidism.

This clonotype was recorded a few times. In DNA form, the CDR3 reads TGTGCCAGCAGTTACTCGGGGCCAGGGATGAACACTGAAGCTTTCTTT. Protein product: CASSYSGPGMNTEAFF. The chain couples TRBV6-5 to TRBJ1-1, with TRBD1 as a possible D gene (5 bases). V was clipped by 0 bases and J by 0 bases, with 11 bases between them. The germline V gene encodes CDR1 MNHEY and CDR2 SVGAGI. CDR3 size: 16 residues.

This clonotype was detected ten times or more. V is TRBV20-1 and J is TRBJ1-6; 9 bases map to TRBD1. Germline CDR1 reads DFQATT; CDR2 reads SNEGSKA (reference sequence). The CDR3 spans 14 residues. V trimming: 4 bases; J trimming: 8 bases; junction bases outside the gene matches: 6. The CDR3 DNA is TGCAGTGCTATGGGCAGGACAGGGGATTCACCCCTCCACTTT. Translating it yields CSAMGRTGDSPLHF.

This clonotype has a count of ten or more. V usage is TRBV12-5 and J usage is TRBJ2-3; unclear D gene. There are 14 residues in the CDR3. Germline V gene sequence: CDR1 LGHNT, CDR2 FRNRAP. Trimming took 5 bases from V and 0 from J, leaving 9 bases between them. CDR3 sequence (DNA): TGTGCTAGTGGTCCTCCAGGAAGCACAGATACGCAGTATTTT. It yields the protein CASGPPGSTDTQYF. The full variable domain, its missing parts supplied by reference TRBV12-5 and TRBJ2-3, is DARVTQTPRHKVTEMGQEVTMRCQPILGHNTVFWYRQTMMQGLELLAYFRNRAPLDDSGMPKDRFSAEMPDATLATLKIQPSEPRDSAVYFCASGPPGSTDTQYFGPGTRLTVL.

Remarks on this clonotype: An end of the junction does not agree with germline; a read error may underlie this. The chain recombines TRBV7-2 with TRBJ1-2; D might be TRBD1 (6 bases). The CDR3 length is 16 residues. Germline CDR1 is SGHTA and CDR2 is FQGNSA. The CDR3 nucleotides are TGTGCCAGCAGCTTAGAAAGAGACAGGAGACACTATGGCTTCACCTTC. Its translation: CASSLERDRRHYGFTF.

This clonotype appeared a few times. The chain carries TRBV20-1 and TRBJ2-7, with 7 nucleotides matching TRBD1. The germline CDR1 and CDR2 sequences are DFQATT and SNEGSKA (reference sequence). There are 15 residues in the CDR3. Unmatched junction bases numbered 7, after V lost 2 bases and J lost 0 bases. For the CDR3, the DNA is TGCAGTGCTAGACGACCAGGGGGACGCTCCTACGAGCAGTACTTC. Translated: CSARRPGGRSYEQYF.

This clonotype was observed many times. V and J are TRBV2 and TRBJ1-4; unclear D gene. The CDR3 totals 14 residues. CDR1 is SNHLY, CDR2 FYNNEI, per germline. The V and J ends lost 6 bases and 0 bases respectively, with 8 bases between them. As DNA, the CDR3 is TGTGCCAGCAGCAACATTGCAACTAATGAAAAACTGTTTTTT. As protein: CASSNIATNEKLFF.

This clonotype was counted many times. DNA of the CDR3: TGCGCCAGCAGGGTAGGCGGCACCTACGAGCAGTACTTC. Protein: CASRVGGTYEQYF. This chain connects TRBV5-1 to TRBJ2-7; D is unclear. The germline V gene encodes CDR1 SGHRS and CDR2 YFSETQ. The V end lost 5 bases, the J end lost 2 bases, and 11 bases lay between the germline ends. This CDR3 is 13 amino acids long.

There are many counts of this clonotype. In DNA form, the CDR3 reads TGCAGTGCTAGAGATTTAGCGGCGCGGGGTCGCGAGCAGTACTTC. It translates to CSARDLAARGREQYF. This chain connects TRBV20-1 to TRBJ2-7, with a weak D call TRBD2 (6 bases). CDR1 is DFQATT and CDR2 is SNEGSKA in the germline V gene (reference sequence). Trimming took off 0 bases at V and 6 bases at J, with 18 bases between the two ends. CDR3 length: 15 amino acids.

CDR3 residues: CASSPDFSYGYTF. Written as DNA, the CDR3 is TGCGCCAGCAGCCCCGACTTTTCCTATGGCTACACCTTC. The chain couples TRBV4-3 to TRBJ1-2; no definite D call. The CDR3 spans 13 residues. The V gene lost 4 bases and the J gene lost 4 bases, with 10 bases spanning the gap. Germline CDR1 is LGHNA and CDR2 is YSLEER.

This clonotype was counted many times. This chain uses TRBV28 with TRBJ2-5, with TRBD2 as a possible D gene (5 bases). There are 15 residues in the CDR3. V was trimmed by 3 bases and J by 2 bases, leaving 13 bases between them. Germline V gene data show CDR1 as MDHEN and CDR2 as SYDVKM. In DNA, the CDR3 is TGTGCCAGCAGTTTTGCAGCGGTAATACAAGAGACCCAGTACTTC. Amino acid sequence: CASSFAAVIQETQYF.

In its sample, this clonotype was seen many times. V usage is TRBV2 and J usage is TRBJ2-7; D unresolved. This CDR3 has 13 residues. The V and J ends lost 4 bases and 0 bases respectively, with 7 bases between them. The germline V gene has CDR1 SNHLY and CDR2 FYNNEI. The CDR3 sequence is CASSADTSYEQYF. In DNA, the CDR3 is TGTGCCAGCAGTGCCGACACCTCCTACGAGCAGTACTTC.

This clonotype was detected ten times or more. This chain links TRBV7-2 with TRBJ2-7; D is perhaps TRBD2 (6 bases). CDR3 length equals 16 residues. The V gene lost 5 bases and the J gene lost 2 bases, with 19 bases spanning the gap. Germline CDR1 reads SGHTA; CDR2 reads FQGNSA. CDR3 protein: CASSLSGTGLTYEQYF. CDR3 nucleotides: TGTGCCAGCAGCCTAAGTGGGACTGGCCTAACCTACGAGCAGTACTTC.

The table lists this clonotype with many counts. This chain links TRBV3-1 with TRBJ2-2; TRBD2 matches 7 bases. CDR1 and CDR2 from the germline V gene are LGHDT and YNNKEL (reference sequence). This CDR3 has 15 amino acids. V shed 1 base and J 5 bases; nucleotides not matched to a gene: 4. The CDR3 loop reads CASSQGIGRTGELFF. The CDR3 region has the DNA TGTGCCAGCAGCCAAGGGATCGGGAGGACCGGGGAGCTGTTTTTT.

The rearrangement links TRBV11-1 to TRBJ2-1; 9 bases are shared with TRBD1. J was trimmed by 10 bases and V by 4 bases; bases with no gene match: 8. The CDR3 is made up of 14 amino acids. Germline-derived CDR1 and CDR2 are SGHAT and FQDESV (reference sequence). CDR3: CASSSQGQGSEQFF. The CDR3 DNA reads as TGTGCCAGCAGCTCCCAGGGACAGGGCAGCGAGCAGTTCTTC.

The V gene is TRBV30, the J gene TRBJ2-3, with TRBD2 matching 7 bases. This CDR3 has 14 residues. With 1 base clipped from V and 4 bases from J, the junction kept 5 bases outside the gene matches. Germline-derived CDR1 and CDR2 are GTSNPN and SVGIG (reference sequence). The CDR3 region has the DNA TGTGCCTGGAGTGGACTAGCCGGAGCAGATACGCAGTATTTT. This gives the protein CAWSGLAGADTQYF.

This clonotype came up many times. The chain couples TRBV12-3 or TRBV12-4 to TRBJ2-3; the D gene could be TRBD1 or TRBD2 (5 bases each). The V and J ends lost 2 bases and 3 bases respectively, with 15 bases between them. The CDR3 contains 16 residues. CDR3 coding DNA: TGTGCCAGCAGTTTAATGCAGGGAGCCTCGACAGATACGCAGTATTTT. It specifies CASSLMQGASTDTQYF.

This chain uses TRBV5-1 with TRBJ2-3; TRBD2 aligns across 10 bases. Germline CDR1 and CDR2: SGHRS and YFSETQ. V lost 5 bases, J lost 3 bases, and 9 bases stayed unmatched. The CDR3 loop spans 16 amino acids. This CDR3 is CASSYLAGVRTDTQYF. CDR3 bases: TGCGCCAGCAGTTATCTAGCGGGAGTTAGGACAGATACGCAGTATTTT.

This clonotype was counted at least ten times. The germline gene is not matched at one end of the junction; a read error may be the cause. Here the CDR3 reads CASREDRGQETQYF. DNA for the CDR3: TGTGCCAGCAGGGAAGACAGGGGACAAGAGACCCAGTACTTC. The chain uses TRBV2 and TRBJ2-5, with 8 nucleotides matching TRBD1. Per the germline V gene, CDR1 is SNHLY and CDR2 is FYNNEI. CDR3 size: 14 residues.

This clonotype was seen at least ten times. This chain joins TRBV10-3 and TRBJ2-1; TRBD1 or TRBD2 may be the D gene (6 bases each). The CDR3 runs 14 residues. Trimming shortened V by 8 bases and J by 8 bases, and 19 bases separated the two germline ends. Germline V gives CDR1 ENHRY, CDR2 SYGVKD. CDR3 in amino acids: CAISAGQNQDEQFF. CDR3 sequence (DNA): TGTGCCATCTCGGCGGGACAAAACCAGGATGAGCAGTTCTTC.

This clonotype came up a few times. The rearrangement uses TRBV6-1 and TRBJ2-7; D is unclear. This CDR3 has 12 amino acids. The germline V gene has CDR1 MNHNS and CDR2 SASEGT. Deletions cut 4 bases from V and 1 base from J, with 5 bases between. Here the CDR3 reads CASSAGSYEQYF. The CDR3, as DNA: TGTGCCAGCAGTGCAGGATCCTACGAGCAGTACTTC.

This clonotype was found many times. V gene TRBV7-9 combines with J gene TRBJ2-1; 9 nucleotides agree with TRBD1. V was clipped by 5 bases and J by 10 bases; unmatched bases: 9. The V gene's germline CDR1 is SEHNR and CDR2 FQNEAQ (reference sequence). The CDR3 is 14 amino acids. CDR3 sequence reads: CASSPWTGVGEQFF. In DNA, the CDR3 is TGTGCCAGCAGCCCTTGGACAGGGGTAGGCGAGCAGTTCTTC.

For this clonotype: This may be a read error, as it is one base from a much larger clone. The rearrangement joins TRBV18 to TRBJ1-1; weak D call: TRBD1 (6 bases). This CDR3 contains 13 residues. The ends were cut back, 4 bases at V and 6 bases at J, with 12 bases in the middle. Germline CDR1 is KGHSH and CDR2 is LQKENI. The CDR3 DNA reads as TGTGCCAGCTCACGACAGGAGGACGCTGAAGCTTTCTTT. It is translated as CASSRQEDAEAFF. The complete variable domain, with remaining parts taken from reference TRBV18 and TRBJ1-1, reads NAGVMQNPRHLVRRRGQEARLRCSPMKGHSHVYWYRQLPEEGLKFMVYLQKENIIDESGMPKERFSAEFPKEGPSILRIQQVVRGDSAAYFCASSRQEDAEAFFGQGTRLTVV.

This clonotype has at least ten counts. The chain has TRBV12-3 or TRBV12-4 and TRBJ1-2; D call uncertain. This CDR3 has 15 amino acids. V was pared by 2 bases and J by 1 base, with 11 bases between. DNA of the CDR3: TGTGCCAGCAGTTTAAAGCTATTAAATAACTATGGCTACACCTTC. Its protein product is CASSLKLLNNYGYTF.